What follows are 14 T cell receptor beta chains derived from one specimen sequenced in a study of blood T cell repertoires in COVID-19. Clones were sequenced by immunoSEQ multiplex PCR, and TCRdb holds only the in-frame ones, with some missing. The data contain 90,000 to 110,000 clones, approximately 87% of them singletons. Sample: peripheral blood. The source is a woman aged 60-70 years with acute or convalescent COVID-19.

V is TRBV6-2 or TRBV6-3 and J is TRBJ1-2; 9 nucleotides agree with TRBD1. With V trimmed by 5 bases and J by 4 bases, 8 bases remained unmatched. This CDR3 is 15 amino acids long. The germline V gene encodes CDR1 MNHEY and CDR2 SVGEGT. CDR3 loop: CASSGGQGMAYGYTF. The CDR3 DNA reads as TGTGCCAGCAGTGGAGGACAGGGGATGGCCTATGGCTACACCTTC.

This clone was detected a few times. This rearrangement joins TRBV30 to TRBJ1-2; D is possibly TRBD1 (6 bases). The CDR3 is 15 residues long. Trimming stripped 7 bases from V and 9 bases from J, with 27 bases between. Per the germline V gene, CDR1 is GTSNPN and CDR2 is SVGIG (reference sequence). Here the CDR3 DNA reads TGTGCCTCGGACGCAGGGGCGCCTGCCAAAGGAAGCTACACCTTC. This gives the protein CASDAGAPAKGSYTF. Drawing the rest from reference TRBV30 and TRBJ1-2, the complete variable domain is SQTIHQWPATLVQPVGSPLSLECTVEGTSNPNLYWYRQAAGRGLQLLFYSVGIGQISSEVPQNLSASRPQDRQFILSSKKLLLSDSGFYLCASDAGAPAKGSYTFGSGTRLTVV.

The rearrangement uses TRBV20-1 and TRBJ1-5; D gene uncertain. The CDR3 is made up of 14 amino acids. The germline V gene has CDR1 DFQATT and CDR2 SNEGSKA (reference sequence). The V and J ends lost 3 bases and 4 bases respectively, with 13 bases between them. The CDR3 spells CSASDLTVNQPQHF. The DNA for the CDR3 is TGCAGTGCTAGTGACCTGACTGTTAATCAGCCCCAGCATTTT.

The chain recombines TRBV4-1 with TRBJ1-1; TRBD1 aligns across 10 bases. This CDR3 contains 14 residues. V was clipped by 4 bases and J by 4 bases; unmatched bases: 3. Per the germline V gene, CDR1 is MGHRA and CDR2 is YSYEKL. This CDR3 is CASSRTGGRTEAFF. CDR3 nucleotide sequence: TGCGCCAGCAGCCGGACAGGGGGTCGCACTGAAGCTTTCTTT.

CDR3 in DNA: TGTGCCAGCAGTGTACAGGGGGGGAACACTGAAGCTTTCTTT. It yields the protein CASSVQGGNTEAFF. The rearrangement joins TRBV27 to TRBJ1-1; TRBD1 matches at 8 bases. After removal of 5 bases from V and 1 base from J, the junction contained 3 bases not matched to a gene. The CDR3 is made up of 14 amino acids. CDR1 and CDR2 from the germline V gene are MNHEY and SMNVEV (reference sequence).

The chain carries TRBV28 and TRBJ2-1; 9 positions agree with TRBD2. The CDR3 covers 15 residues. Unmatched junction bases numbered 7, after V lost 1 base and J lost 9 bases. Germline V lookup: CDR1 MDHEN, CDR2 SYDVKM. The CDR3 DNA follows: TGTGCCAGCAGTTTATTGTTAGCGGGAGTGGTTGAGCAGTTCTTC. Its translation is CASSLLLAGVVEQFF.

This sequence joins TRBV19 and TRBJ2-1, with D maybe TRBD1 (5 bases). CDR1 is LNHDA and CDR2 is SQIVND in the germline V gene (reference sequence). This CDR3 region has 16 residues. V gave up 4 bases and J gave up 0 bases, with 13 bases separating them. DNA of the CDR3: TGTGCCAGTAGTACCCCGACAGCTTCCTCCTACAATGAGCAGTTCTTC. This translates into CASSTPTASSYNEQFF. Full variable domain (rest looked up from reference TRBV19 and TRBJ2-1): DGGITQSPKYLFRKEGQNVTLSCEQNLNHDAMYWYRQDPGQGLRLIYYSQIVNDFQKGDIAEGYSVSREKKESFPLTVTSAQKNPTAFYLCASSTPTASSYNEQFFGPGTRLTVL.

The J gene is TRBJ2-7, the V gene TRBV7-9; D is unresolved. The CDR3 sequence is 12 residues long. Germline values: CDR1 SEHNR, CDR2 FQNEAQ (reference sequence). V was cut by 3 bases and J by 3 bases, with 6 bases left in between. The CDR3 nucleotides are TGTGCCAGCAGCTTCTCTCGCTACGAGCAGTACTTC. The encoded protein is CASSFSRYEQYF. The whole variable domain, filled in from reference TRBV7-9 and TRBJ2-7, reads DTGVSQNPRHKITKRGQNVTFRCDPISEHNRLYWYRQTLGQGPEFLTYFQNEAQLEKSRLLSDRFSAERPKGSFSTLEIQRTEQGDSAMYLCASSFSRYEQYFGPGTRLTVT.

The CDR3 protein is CSARDEEQYF. CDR3 DNA sequence: TGCAGTGCTAGAGATGAGGAGCAGTACTTC. V and J are TRBV20-1 and TRBJ2-7; D remains unclear. With 0 bases removed from V and 7 bases from J, the gap between germline ends came to 4 bases. This CDR3 contains 10 residues. The V gene's germline CDR1 is DFQATT and CDR2 SNEGSKA (reference sequence).

The CDR3 region is CAWSYSGVEAFF. DNA of the CDR3: TGTGCCTGGAGCTATAGCGGAGTTGAAGCTTTCTTT. The chain uses TRBV30 and TRBJ1-1; D call uncertain. CDR3 size: 12 residues. V lost 3 bases and J 7 bases, leaving 12 bases between the germline ends. Germline CDR1 reads GTSNPN; CDR2 reads SVGIG (reference sequence). Looking up the rest from reference TRBV30 and TRBJ1-1 gives the full variable domain: SQTIHQWPATLVQPVGSPLSLECTVEGTSNPNLYWYRQAAGRGLQLLFYSVGIGQISSEVPQNLSASRPQDRQFILSSKKLLLSDSGFYLCAWSYSGVEAFFGQGTRLTVV.

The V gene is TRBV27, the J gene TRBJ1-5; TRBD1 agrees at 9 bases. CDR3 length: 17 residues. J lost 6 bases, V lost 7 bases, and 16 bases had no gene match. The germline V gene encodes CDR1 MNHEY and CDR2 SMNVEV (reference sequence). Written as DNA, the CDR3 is TGTGCCAGCAACCGACCCCAGGGACAGGGAACGGCTCAGCCCCAGCATTTT. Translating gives CASNRPQGQGTAQPQHF.

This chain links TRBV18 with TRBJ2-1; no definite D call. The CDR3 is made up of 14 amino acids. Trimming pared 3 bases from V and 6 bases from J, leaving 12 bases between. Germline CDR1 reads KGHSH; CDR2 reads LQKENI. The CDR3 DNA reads TGTGCCAGCTCACCGTTATCCGGGTCCAATGAGCAGTTCTTC. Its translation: CASSPLSGSNEQFF.

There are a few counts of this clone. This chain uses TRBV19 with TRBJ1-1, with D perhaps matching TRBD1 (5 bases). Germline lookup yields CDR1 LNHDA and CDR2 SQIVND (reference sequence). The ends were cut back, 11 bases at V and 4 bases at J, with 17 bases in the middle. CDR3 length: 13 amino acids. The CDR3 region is CASQSDRLTEAFF. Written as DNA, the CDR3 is TGTGCCTCCCAAAGCGACAGACTCACTGAAGCTTTCTTT.

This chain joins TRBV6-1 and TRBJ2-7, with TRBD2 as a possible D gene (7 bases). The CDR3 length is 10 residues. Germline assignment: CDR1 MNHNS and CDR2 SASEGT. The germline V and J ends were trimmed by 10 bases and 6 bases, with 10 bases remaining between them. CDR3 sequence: CATGGAEQYF. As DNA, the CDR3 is TGTGCCACTGGGGGGGCCGAGCAGTACTTC.